The rows below give T cell receptor beta chains drawn from one sample of a study of identical twins. Using its own MiXCR run on the 5' RACE reads, TCRdb lists one record per CDR3 protein. The sample contains hundreds of thousands of distinct CDR3 sequences, under 9% of which appear only once. The same sample was also used in a study of yellow fever vaccine responses in identical twins.

Input material: PBMCs. These TCRs come from a young woman in good health. CDR3s include the opening cysteine and the closing phenylalanine or tryptophan. The D gene is left open where the match is weak. A clone size is listed for some rows: how often the clone was seen (once, few, many), or a class if it is expanded.

CDR3	DNA	D	size	J	V
CASKEGGASYTQYF	TGCGCCAGCAAGGAAGGGGGCGCCTCCTATACGCAGTATTTT	TRBD1	few	TRBJ2-3	TRBV10-2
CSVDGGLAGGSYEQYF	TGCAGCGTTGACGGGGGACTAGCGGGAGGGTCCTACGAGCAGTACTTC	TRBD2	NA	TRBJ2-7	TRBV29-1
CASSQGQGRSYEQYF	TGTGCCAGCAGTCAAGGACAGGGCCGCTCCTACGAGCAGTACTTC	TRBD1	many	TRBJ2-7	TRBV12-3/TRBV12-4
CSAEPGLVQYEQYF	TGCAGTGCCGAACCGGGACTAGTCCAATACGAGCAGTACTTC	TRBD2	NA	TRBJ2-7	TRBV20-1
CASSSGAPAEAFF	TGCGCCAGCAGCTCGGGGGCCCCAGCTGAAGCTTTCTTT	NA	NA	TRBJ1-1	TRBV5-1
CASSLSGRETSEQYF	TGCGCCAGCAGCTTGTCCGGACGGGAAACGAGCGAGCAGTACTTC	NA	few	TRBJ2-7	TRBV5-1
CSLYRGQETQYF	TGCAGTCTGTACAGGGGGCAGGAGACCCAGTACTTC	TRBD1	NA	TRBJ2-5	TRBV29-1
CASSYGTGATNEKLFF	TGTGCCAGCAGTTACGGAACAGGGGCAACTAATGAAAAACTGTTTTTT	TRBD1	many	TRBJ1-4	TRBV6-5
CSARDFYGYTF	TGCAGCGCCAGGGATTTCTATGGCTACACCTTC	NA	few	TRBJ1-2	TRBV29-1
CASSPSYQNEQFF	TGTGCCAGCAGTCCCTCGTATCAGAATGAGCAGTTCTTC	NA	many	TRBJ2-1	TRBV12-3/TRBV12-4
CASSRVPGVQETQYF	TGTGCCAGCAGCCGAGTACCAGGAGTTCAAGAGACCCAGTACTTC	NA	NA	TRBJ2-5	TRBV7-6
CASSAYGGPSSYEQYF	TGTGCCAGCAGCGCCTACGGTGGACCCAGCTCCTACGAGCAGTACTTC	NA	NA	TRBJ2-7	TRBV13
CASRGFGGAGLYEQYF	TGTGCCAGCAGGGGGTTTGGTGGGGCAGGGCTTTACGAGCAGTACTTC	NA	NA	TRBJ2-7	TRBV6-1
CASSLGRGGYETQYF	TGTGCCAGCAGCTTGGGACGGGGGGGCTACGAGACCCAGTACTTC	TRBD2	NA	TRBJ2-5	TRBV5-6
CASSLEAGGPFNEQFF	TGTGCCAGCAGCTTGGAAGCGGGAGGGCCTTTTAATGAGCAGTTCTTC	TRBD2	few	TRBJ2-1	TRBV5-8
CASIAGGGTGELFF	TGTGCCAGCATCGCGGGAGGCGGGACCGGGGAGCTGTTTTTT	TRBD2	NA	TRBJ2-2	TRBV28
CASSLGQSRELFF	TGTGCCAGCAGCCTCGGACAGTCCCGGGAGCTGTTTTTT	NA	NA	TRBJ2-2	TRBV2
CASSPSLQGLGTGELFF	TGTGCCAGCAGCCCCTCCTTACAGGGGTTGGGCACCGGGGAGCTGTTTTTT	TRBD1	few	TRBJ2-2	TRBV3-1
CSARDPEGRSGLREQYF	TGCAGTGCTAGAGACCCGGAGGGACGTAGCGGGTTGCGCGAGCAGTACTTC	TRBD2	many	TRBJ2-7	TRBV20-1
CASSPGRFFRDTGELFF	TGTGCCAGCAGCCCGGGGAGGTTCTTCCGGGACACCGGGGAGCTGTTTTTT	NA	many	TRBJ2-2	TRBV28
CASSTIAGVFSGANVLTF	TGTGCCAGCAGTACCATAGCGGGAGTGTTCTCTGGGGCCAACGTCCTGACTTTC	TRBD2	NA	TRBJ2-6	TRBV6-1
CATSREGGGVKDEQYF	TGTGCCACCAGCAGAGAGGGAGGCGGGGTTAAGGACGAGCAGTACTTC	NA	NA	TRBJ2-7	TRBV15
CASSQRAHTGELFF	TGTGCCAGCAGCCAGAGGGCTCACACCGGGGAGCTGTTTTTT	NA	many	TRBJ2-2	TRBV14
CASSPPWGGDQPQHF	TGTGCCAGCAGTCCACCCTGGGGGGGGGATCAGCCCCAGCATTTT	NA	NA	TRBJ1-5	TRBV28
CASVRGGGYYEQYF	TGTGCCAGCGTCCGGGGGGGGGGCTATTACGAGCAGTACTTC	TRBD2	once	TRBJ2-7	TRBV6-1
CASSSLLAGGAYEQYF	TGTGCCAGCAGTTCCCTTCTAGCGGGGGGTGCCTACGAGCAGTACTTC	TRBD2	NA	TRBJ2-7	TRBV6-2/TRBV6-3
CASSPKGQISTDTQYF	TGCGCCAGCAGCCCCAAAGGACAGATAAGCACAGATACGCAGTATTTT	NA	many	TRBJ2-3	TRBV5-1
CASSLREERGGGYTF	TGTGCCAGCAGCTTAAGAGAGGAAAGGGGGGGTGGCTACACCTTC	NA	NA	TRBJ1-2	TRBV7-2
CASSSWDRVVAEAFF	TGTGCCAGCAGTTCGTGGGACAGGGTGGTAGCTGAAGCTTTCTTT	TRBD1	few	TRBJ1-1	TRBV28
CASSLNRENEQFF	TGTGCCAGCAGTTTGAACAGGGAGAATGAGCAGTTCTTC	NA	NA	TRBJ2-1	TRBV28
CASSLGRTSFGYEQYF	TGTGCCAGCAGTTTGGGTAGGACTAGTTTTGGGTACGAGCAGTACTTC	TRBD2	many	TRBJ2-7	TRBV12-3/TRBV12-4
CASSQDAGPYEQYF	TGTGCCAGCAGCCAAGATGCTGGCCCGTACGAGCAGTACTTC	NA	NA	TRBJ2-7	TRBV4-2
CASSLEGAMETQYF	TGCGCCAGCAGCTTGGAGGGGGCGATGGAGACCCAGTACTTC	TRBD1	few	TRBJ2-5	TRBV5-1
CASSLSKDFKNIQYF	TGTGCCAGCAGTTTATCGAAGGACTTCAAAAACATTCAGTACTTC	NA	many	TRBJ2-4	TRBV27
CASSRGTSGSIVQYF	TGCGCCAGCAGCCGAGGCACTAGCGGGAGTATAGTGCAGTACTTC	TRBD2	NA	TRBJ2-7	TRBV4-1
CASSDPVHEQFF	TGTGCCAGCAGTGACCCCGTCCATGAGCAGTTCTTC	NA	many	TRBJ2-1	TRBV6-2/TRBV6-3
CASSLGAGGAETQYF	TGTGCCAGCAGTTTAGGAGCGGGGGGCGCGGAGACCCAGTACTTC	TRBD2	few	TRBJ2-5	TRBV12-3/TRBV12-4
CSARDEGTRFETQYF	TGCAGTGCTAGAGATGAGGGCACTAGGTTTGAGACCCAGTACTTC	NA	many	TRBJ2-5	TRBV20-1
CAISEFSGGRGNEQFF	TGTGCCATCAGTGAGTTTAGCGGGGGCCGGGGGAATGAGCAGTTCTTC	TRBD2	many	TRBJ2-1	TRBV10-3
CASSQEWGGHGYTF	TGTGCCAGCAGCCAAGAATGGGGAGGTCACGGCTACACCTTC	NA	many	TRBJ1-2	TRBV3-1
CASSPRGDRAYNEQFF	TGTGCCAGCAGTCCGCGCGGGGACAGGGCCTACAATGAGCAGTTCTTC	TRBD1	once	TRBJ2-1	TRBV28
CASSLGQGGADTQYF	TGCGCCAGCAGCTTGGGACAGGGTGGGGCAGATACGCAGTATTTT	TRBD1	NA	TRBJ2-3	TRBV5-1
CASRAGAGRTDTQYF	TGTGCCAGCAGAGCGGGGGCCGGGCGCACAGATACGCAGTATTTT	TRBD2	NA	TRBJ2-3	TRBV28
CASSPPGQGATDEQYF	TGTGCCAGCTCACCACCGGGCCAGGGGGCTACCGACGAGCAGTACTTC	TRBD1	NA	TRBJ2-7	TRBV18
CAEGTSGTDTQYF	TGTGCCGAGGGGACTAGCGGCACAGATACGCAGTATTTT	TRBD2	few	TRBJ2-3	TRBV28
CASSLDTYNEQFF	TGTGCCAGCAGCCTAGACACCTACAATGAGCAGTTCTTC	NA	many	TRBJ2-1	TRBV28
CASLKTGELFF	TGTGCCAGCTTGAAGACCGGGGAGCTGTTTTTT	NA	few	TRBJ2-2	TRBV11-2
CASSQSTGQGAGTQYF	TGTGCCAGCAGCCAAAGTACGGGACAGGGGGCTGGCACGCAGTATTTT	TRBD1	NA	TRBJ2-3	TRBV4-2
CASSQELSPTYNEQFF	TGTGCCAGCAGCCAAGAACTAAGTCCTACCTACAATGAGCAGTTCTTC	NA	NA	TRBJ2-1	TRBV14
CASSHKLAGFDEQYF	TGTGCCAGCAGCCACAAACTAGCGGGATTCGACGAGCAGTACTTC	TRBD2	few	TRBJ2-7	TRBV6-2/TRBV6-3
CASGGTGDTGELFF	TGTGCCAGCGGGGGGACAGGGGACACCGGGGAGCTGTTTTTT	TRBD1	many	TRBJ2-2	TRBV28